The 19 T cell receptor beta chains in this list originate from one sample, sequenced in a study of blood T cell repertoires in COVID-19. Assay used: immunoSEQ multiplex PCR; TCRdb lists only in-frame clones, some missing. The data hold about 140,000 clones, with 84% observed a single time. Sequenced input: peripheral blood. The receptors derive from a human donor in a cohort sampled during active COVID-19.

The chain links TRBV7-2 to TRBJ2-1, with 10 positions matching TRBD2. V lost 2 bases to trimming and J lost 8 bases; unmatched junction nucleotides: 15. Germline CDR1 is SGHTA and CDR2 is FQGNSA. This CDR3 comprises 18 residues. In nucleotides, the CDR3 is TGTGCCAGCAGCTTACGGGCTAGCGGGAGACCTACCAGCGATGAGCAGTTCTTC. Its protein is CASSLRASGRPTSDEQFF. The full variable domain, its missing parts supplied by reference TRBV7-2 and TRBJ2-1, is GAGVSQSPSNKVTEKGKDVELRCDPISGHTALYWYRQSLGQGLEFLIYFQGNSAPDKSGLPSDRFSAERTGGSVSTLTIQRTQQEDSAVYLCASSLRASGRPTSDEQFFGPGTRLTVL.

This clone came up once. The CDR3, as DNA: TGTGCCAGCAGCCCACAGGGGTCCCCTGGAAACACCATATATTTT. As protein: CASSPQGSPGNTIYF. The chain couples TRBV11-1 to TRBJ1-3, with TRBD1 matching 7 bases. The germline V gene encodes CDR1 SGHAT and CDR2 FQDESV (reference sequence). The CDR3 extends over 15 amino acids. V was clipped by 5 bases and J by 2 bases; unmatched bases: 6.

The chain uses TRBV6-1 and TRBJ2-7; 10 bases are a match to TRBD1. Per the germline V gene, CDR1 is MNHNS and CDR2 is SASEGT. The junction had 13 bases not matched to a gene; V was cut back by 3 bases and J by 2 bases. This CDR3 is built from 18 residues. The chain's CDR3 is CASSDEAFGQGVTYEQYF. Here the CDR3 DNA reads TGTGCCAGCAGTGATGAGGCTTTCGGACAGGGGGTTACCTACGAGCAGTACTTC.

This clone was recorded only once. V and J are TRBV6-5 and TRBJ2-1; TRBD1 is a possible D gene (6 bases). The germline gives CDR1 MNHEY, CDR2 SVGAGI. The length of the CDR3 is 16 residues. Trimming left V 0 bases short and J 6 bases short, with 15 bases between. The CDR3 sequence is CASSYSKRQVLNEQFF. The CDR3 DNA follows: TGTGCCAGCAGTTACTCGAAAAGACAGGTCCTCAATGAGCAGTTCTTC.

CDR3 amino acids: CASSLTPGDHEQYV. CDR3 nucleotide sequence: TGTGCCAGCAGCTTAACCCCAGGGGACCACGAGCAGTACGTC. The rearrangement links TRBV7-2 to TRBJ2-7; TRBD1 is a possible D gene (6 bases). CDR1 and CDR2 from the germline V gene are SGHTA and FQGNSA. The CDR3 length is 14 residues. Deletions cut 2 bases from V and 5 bases from J, with 13 bases between.

This clone was seen once. CDR3 nucleotide sequence: TGTGCCTGGAGTGGAGGCTATGGAGCTTTCTTT. Translating it yields CAWSGGYGAFF. V is TRBV30 and J is TRBJ1-1; D not certain. Germline assignment: CDR1 GTSNPN and CDR2 SVGIG (reference sequence). The CDR3 is 11 residues long. V was trimmed by 1 base and J by 10 bases, leaving 10 bases between them. Using reference TRBV30 and TRBJ1-1 for the parts outside the CDR3, the full variable domain is SQTIHQWPATLVQPVGSPLSLECTVEGTSNPNLYWYRQAAGRGLQLLFYSVGIGQISSEVPQNLSASRPQDRQFILSSKKLLLSDSGFYLCAWSGGYGAFFGQGTRLTVV.

This clone was found a few times. The chain joins TRBV11-3 to TRBJ2-1; no clear D. In germline, CDR1 is SGHNT, CDR2 YENEEA. Between the trimmed V and J ends, which lost 1 base and 3 bases, there was a span of 7 bases. The CDR3 has 14 residues. CDR3 residues: CASSLVHGYNEQFF. The CDR3 region has the DNA TGTGCCAGCAGCTTAGTACATGGCTACAATGAGCAGTTCTTC.

In this sample, this clone turned up once. The V and J genes are TRBV5-1 and TRBJ2-3; TRBD1 agrees at 7 bases. Trimming took 2 bases from V and 0 from J; bases not matched to a gene: 3. The CDR3 loop spans 15 amino acids. Looked up from germline, CDR1 is SGHRS and CDR2 is YFSETQ. CDR3 nucleotides: TGCGCCAGCAGCTTACCAGGGGGAAGCACAGATACGCAGTATTTT. This encodes CASSLPGGSTDTQYF.

The J gene is TRBJ2-1, the V gene TRBV7-8; D remains ambiguous. The germline V gene encodes CDR1 SGHVS and CDR2 FQNEAQ. There are 13 residues in the CDR3. V was cut by 2 bases and J by 6 bases, with 8 bases left in between. As DNA, the CDR3 is TGTGCCAGCAGCTTAAGCAGGCTCAATGAGCAGTTCTTC. It yields the protein CASSLSRLNEQFF.

The rearrangement joins TRBV27 to TRBJ1-2; D gene unclear. Trimming stripped 2 bases from V and 2 bases from J, with 9 bases between. CDR1 is MNHEY, CDR2 SMNVEV, per germline (reference sequence). This CDR3 has 14 residues. The CDR3 DNA follows: TGTGCCAGCAGTTTACAGGCCCGAAACTATGGCTACACCTTC. Translated: CASSLQARNYGYTF.

The rearrangement joins TRBV12-3 or TRBV12-4 to TRBJ1-4, with TRBD1 as a possible D gene (5 bases). This CDR3 has 12 residues. V gave up 5 bases and J gave up 7 bases, with 8 bases separating them. The CDR3 loop reads CASSPQGEKLFF. Written as DNA, the CDR3 is TGTGCCAGCAGTCCCCAGGGTGAAAAACTGTTTTTT.

A few counts support this clone. The chain links TRBV5-8 to TRBJ1-1; D uncertain. CDR3 length: 11 amino acids. From germline, CDR1 is SGHTS and CDR2 YDEGEE. Trimming took off 2 bases at V and 7 bases at J, with 6 bases between the two ends. The CDR3 sequence: CASSLESEAFF. For the CDR3, the DNA is TGTGCCAGCAGCTTAGAGAGTGAAGCTTTCTTT.

J is TRBJ2-5 and V is TRBV11-3, with 7 bases lining up with TRBD2. CDR1 and CDR2 (germline): SGHNT, YENEEA. The CDR3 length is 18 residues. V trimming: 5 bases; J trimming: 1 base; junction bases outside the gene matches: 16. CDR3 loop: CASSPRWGGERGQETQYF. CDR3 coding DNA: TGTGCCAGCAGCCCTCGTTGGGGGGGGGAAAGGGGCCAAGAGACCCAGTACTTC.

V gene TRBV27 combines with J gene TRBJ2-5; 7 nucleotides match TRBD2. V shed 6 bases, J shed 5 bases, and the junction held 6 bases outside the gene matches. CDR1 and CDR2 (germline): MNHEY, SMNVEV (reference sequence). The CDR3 length is 13 residues. Written as DNA, the CDR3 is TGTGCCAGCAGACCCAGACTAGCCGAGACCCAGTACTTC. This encodes CASRPRLAETQYF.

The V gene is TRBV10-3, the J gene TRBJ2-1; TRBD2 matches at 10 bases. The CDR3 length is 13 residues. Unmatched junction bases numbered 5, after V lost 10 bases and J lost 5 bases. CDR1 and CDR2 from the germline V gene are ENHRY and SYGVKD. Here the CDR3 reads CATRTSGDNEQFF. The DNA for the CDR3 is TGTGCCACCCGGACTAGCGGCGACAATGAGCAGTTCTTC.

J is TRBJ2-3 and V is TRBV30; 7 nucleotides align to TRBD1. Losses at the gene ends were 2 bases for V and 2 bases for J; bases not matched to a gene: 1. The CDR3 is made up of 13 amino acids. Germline V gene data show CDR1 as GTSNPN and CDR2 as SVGIG (reference sequence). As DNA, the CDR3 is TGTGCCTGGAGTAAGGGGGCCACAGATACGCAGTATTTT. Its protein is CAWSKGATDTQYF.

This clone was seen a few times. The chain joins TRBV14 to TRBJ1-6, with D uncertain. This CDR3 is 14 amino acids long. In germline, CDR1 is SGHDN, CDR2 FVKESK. The V and J ends lost 3 bases and 7 bases respectively, with 10 bases between them. The CDR3, as DNA: TGTGCCAGCAGCCAGGGCGCGGGGAATTCACCCCTCCACTTT. Protein: CASSQGAGNSPLHF.

The genes are TRBV9 and TRBJ1-6; maybe TRBD1 (5 bases). In germline, CDR1 is SGDLS, CDR2 YYNGEE. V lost 2 bases to trimming and J lost 9 bases, with 9 bases between them. CDR3 length: 13 amino acids. The CDR3 reads CASSVSGGSPLHF. The CDR3 region has the DNA TGTGCCAGCAGCGTCTCCGGGGGTTCACCCCTCCACTTT.

This chain uses TRBV7-2 with TRBJ1-5; the match to TRBD1 covers 7 bases. CDR3 size: 15 residues. J lost 7 bases, V lost 1 base, and 7 bases had no gene match. Germline CDR1 is SGHTA and CDR2 is FQGNSA. The CDR3 loop is CASSLGSQGVQPQHF. CDR3 nucleotide sequence: TGTGCCAGCAGCTTAGGATCCCAGGGGGTACAGCCCCAGCATTTT.